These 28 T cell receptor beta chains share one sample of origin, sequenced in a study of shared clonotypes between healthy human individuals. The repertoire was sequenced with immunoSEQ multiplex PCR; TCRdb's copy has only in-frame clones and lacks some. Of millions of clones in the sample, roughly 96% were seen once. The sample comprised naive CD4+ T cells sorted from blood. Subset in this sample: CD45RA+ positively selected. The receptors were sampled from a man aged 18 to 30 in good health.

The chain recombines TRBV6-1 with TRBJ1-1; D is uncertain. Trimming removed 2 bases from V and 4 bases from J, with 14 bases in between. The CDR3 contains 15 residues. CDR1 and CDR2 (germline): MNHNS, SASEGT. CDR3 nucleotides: TGTGCCAGCAGTGAACGTCGGGGAATTACCACTGAAGCTTTCTTT. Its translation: CASSERRGITTEAFF.

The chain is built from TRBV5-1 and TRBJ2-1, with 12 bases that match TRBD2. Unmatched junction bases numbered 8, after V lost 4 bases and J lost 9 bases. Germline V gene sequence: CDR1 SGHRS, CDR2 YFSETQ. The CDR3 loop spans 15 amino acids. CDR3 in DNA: TGCGCCAGCAGCGTGGGACTAGCGGGCGAGAGTGAGCAGTTCTTC. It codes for CASSVGLAGESEQFF.

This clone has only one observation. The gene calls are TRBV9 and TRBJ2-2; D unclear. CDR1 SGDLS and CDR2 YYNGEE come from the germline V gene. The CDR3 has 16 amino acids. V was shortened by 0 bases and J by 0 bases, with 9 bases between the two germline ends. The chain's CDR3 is CASSVAAVANTGELFF. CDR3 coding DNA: TGTGCCAGCAGCGTAGCTGCGGTCGCGAACACCGGGGAGCTGTTTTTT.

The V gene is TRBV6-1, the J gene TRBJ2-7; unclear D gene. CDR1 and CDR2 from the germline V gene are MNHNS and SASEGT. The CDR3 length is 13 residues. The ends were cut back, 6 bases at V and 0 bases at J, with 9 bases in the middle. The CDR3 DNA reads TGTGCCAGCAGCAGGTTTCGCTCCTACGAGCAGTACTTC. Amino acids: CASSRFRSYEQYF.

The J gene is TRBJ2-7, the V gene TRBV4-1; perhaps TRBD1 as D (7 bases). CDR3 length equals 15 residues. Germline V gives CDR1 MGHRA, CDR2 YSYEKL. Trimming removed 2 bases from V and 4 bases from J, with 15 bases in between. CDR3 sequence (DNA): TGCGCCAGCAGCCAATGGCAGGGGGGAAGATACGAGCAGTACTTC. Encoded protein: CASSQWQGGRYEQYF.

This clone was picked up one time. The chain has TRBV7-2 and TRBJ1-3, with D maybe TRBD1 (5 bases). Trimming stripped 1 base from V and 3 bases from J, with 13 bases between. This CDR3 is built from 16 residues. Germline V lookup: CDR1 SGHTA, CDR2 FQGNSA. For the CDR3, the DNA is TGTGCCAGCAGCTTAGAGGGACGGCCGCGTGGAAACACCATATATTTT. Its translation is CASSLEGRPRGNTIYF.

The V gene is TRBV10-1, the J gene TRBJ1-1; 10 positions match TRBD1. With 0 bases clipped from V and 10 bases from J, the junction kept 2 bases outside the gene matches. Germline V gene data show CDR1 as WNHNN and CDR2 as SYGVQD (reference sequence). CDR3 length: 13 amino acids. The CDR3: CASSESRDRGAFF. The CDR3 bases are TGCGCCAGCAGTGAGTCCAGGGACAGGGGAGCTTTCTTT.

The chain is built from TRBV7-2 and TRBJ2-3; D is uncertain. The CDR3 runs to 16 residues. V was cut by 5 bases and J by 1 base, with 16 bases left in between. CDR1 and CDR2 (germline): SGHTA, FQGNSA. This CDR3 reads CASSISLGFGTDTQYF. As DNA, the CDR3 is TGTGCCAGCAGCATATCCTTAGGGTTCGGCACAGATACGCAGTATTTT.

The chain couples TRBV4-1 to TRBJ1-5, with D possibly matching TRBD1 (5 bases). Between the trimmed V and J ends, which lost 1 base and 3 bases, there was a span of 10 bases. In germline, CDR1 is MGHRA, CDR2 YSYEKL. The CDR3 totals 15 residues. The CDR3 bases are TGCGCCAGCAGCCAAGTGTGGGGGATCAATCAGCCCCAGCATTTT. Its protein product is CASSQVWGINQPQHF.

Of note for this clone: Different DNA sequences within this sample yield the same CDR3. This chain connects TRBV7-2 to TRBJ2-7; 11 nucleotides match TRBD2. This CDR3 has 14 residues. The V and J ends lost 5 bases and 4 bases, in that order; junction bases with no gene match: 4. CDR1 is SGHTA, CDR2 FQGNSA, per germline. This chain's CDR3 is CASSPRLAGYEQYF. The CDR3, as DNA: TGTGCCAGCAGCCCTCGACTAGCGGGGTACGAGCAGTACTTC.

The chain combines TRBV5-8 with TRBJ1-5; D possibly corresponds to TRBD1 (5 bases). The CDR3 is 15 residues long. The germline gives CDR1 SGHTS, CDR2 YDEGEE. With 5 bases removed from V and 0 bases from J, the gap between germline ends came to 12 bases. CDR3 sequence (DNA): TGTGCCAGCAGTACAGGCCGCTATAGCAATCAGCCCCAGCATTTT. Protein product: CASSTGRYSNQPQHF.

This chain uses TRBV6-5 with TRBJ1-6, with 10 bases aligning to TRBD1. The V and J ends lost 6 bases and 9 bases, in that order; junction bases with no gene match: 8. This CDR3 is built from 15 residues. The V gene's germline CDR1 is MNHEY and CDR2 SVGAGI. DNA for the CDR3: TGTGCCAGCAGAGGGACAGGGGAGAGAAGTTCACCCCTCCACTTT. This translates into CASRGTGERSSPLHF.

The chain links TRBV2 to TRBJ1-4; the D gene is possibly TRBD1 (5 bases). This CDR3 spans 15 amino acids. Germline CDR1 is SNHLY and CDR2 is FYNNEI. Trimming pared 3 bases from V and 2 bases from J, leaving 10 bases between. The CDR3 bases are TGTGCCAGCAGTGAGCAAGGACACACTAATGAAAAACTGTTTTTT. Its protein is CASSEQGHTNEKLFF.

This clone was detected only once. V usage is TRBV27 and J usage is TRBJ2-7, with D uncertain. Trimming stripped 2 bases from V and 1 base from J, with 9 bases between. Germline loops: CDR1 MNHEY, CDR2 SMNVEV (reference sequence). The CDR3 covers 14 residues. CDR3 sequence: CASSLRQQSYEQYF. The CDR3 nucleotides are TGTGCCAGCAGTTTACGGCAGCAATCCTACGAGCAGTACTTC.

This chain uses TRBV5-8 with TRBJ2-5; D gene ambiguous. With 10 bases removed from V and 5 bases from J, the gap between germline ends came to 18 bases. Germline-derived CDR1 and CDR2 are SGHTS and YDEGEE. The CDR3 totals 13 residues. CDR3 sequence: CAGAAWSSETQYF. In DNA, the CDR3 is TGTGCCGGTGCCGCCTGGAGTTCGGAGACCCAGTACTTC.

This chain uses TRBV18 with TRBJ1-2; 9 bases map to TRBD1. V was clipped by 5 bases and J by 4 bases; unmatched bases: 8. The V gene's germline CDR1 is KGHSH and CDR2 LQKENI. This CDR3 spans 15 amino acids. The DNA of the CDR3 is TGTGCCAGCTCAATCCAACAGGGGGCAGGCTATGGCTACACCTTC. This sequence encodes CASSIQQGAGYGYTF.

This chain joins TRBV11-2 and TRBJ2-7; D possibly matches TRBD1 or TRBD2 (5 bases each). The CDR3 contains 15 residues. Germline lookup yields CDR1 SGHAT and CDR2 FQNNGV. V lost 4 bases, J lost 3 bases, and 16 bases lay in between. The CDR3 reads CASSSNFGTGYEQYF. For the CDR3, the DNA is TGTGCCAGCAGCTCCAACTTCGGGACGGGCTACGAGCAGTACTTC.

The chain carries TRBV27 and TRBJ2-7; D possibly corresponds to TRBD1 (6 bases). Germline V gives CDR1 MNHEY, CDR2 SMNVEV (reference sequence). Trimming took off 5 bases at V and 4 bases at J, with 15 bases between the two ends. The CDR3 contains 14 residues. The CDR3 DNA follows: TGTGCCAGCAGTCCCCGGGACACTCCGTACGAGCAGTACTTC. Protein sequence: CASSPRDTPYEQYF.

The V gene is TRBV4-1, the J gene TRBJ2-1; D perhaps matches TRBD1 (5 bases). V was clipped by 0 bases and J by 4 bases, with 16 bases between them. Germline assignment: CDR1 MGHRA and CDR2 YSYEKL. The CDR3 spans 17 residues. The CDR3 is CASSQEGAARVYNEQFF. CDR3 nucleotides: TGCGCCAGCAGCCAAGAAGGGGCGGCTCGGGTATACAATGAGCAGTTCTTC.

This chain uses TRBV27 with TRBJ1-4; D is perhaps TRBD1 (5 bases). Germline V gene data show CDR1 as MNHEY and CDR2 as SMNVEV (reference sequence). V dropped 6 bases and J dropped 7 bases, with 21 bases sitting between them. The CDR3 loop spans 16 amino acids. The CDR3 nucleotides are TGTGCCAGCAGCCTCAGAACAGGTTGGGCAGGTGAAAAACTGTTTTTT. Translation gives CASSLRTGWAGEKLFF.

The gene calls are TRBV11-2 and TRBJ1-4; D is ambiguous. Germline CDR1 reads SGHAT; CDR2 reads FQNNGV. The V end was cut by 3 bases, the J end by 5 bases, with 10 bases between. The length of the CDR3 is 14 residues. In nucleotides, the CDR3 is TGTGCCAGCAGCTTGTCAGGCACCAATGAAAAACTGTTTTTT. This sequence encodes CASSLSGTNEKLFF.

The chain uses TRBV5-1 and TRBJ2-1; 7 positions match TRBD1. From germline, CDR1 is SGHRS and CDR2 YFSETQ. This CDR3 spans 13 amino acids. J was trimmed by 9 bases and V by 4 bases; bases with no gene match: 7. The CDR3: CASSIQGEFEQFF. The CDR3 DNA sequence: TGCGCCAGCAGCATTCAGGGGGAGTTTGAGCAGTTCTTC.

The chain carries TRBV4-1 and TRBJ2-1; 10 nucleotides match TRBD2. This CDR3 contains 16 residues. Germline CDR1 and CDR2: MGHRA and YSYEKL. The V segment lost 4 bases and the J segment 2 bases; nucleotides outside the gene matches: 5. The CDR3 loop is CASSPLSGGTYNEQFF. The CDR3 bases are TGCGCCAGCAGCCCGCTTAGCGGGGGGACCTACAATGAGCAGTTCTTC.

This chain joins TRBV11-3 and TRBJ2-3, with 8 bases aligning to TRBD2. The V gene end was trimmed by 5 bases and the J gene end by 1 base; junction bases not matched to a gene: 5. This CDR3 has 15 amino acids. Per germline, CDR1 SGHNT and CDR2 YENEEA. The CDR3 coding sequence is TGTGCCAGCAGCAGATTTAGCGGGGGCACAGATACGCAGTATTTT. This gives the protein CASSRFSGGTDTQYF.

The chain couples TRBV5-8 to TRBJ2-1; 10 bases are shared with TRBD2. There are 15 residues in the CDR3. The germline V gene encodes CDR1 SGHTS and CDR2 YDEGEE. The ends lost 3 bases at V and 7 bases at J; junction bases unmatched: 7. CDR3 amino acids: CASSSISGRRNEQFF. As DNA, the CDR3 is TGTGCCAGCAGCTCCATTAGCGGGAGGAGGAATGAGCAGTTCTTC.

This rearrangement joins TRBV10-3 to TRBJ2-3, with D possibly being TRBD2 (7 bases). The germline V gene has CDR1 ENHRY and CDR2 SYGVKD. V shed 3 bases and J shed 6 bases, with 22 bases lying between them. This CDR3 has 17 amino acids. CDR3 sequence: CAISDGGRGEIGDTQYF. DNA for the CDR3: TGTGCCATCAGTGACGGGGGGCGGGGCGAAATAGGGGATACGCAGTATTTT.

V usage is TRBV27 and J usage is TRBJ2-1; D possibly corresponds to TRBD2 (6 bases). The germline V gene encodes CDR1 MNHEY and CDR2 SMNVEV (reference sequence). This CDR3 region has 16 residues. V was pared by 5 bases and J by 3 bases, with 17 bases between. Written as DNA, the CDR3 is TGTGCCAGCAGTCCCGCGGGACGGAGTCTCTACAATGAGCAGTTCTTC. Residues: CASSPAGRSLYNEQFF.

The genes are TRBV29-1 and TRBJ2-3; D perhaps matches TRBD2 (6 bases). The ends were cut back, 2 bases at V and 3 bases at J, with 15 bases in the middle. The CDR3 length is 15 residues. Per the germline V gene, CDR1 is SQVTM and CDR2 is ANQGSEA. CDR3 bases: TGCAGCGTTGAACTGTCTGTTGGGAGGACAGATACGCAGTATTTT. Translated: CSVELSVGRTDTQYF.